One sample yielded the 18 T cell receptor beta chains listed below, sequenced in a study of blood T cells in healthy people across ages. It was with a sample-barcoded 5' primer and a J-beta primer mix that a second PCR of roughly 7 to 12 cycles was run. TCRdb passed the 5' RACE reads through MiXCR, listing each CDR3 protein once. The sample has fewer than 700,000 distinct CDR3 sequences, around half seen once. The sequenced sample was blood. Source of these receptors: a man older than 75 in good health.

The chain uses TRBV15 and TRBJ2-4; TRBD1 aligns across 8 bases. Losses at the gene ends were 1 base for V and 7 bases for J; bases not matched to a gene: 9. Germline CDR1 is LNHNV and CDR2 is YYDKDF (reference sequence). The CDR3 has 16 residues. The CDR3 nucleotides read TGTGCCACCAGCAGAGTAGGGACAGGAAAAAGGAACATTCAGTACTTC. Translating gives CATSRVGTGKRNIQYF.

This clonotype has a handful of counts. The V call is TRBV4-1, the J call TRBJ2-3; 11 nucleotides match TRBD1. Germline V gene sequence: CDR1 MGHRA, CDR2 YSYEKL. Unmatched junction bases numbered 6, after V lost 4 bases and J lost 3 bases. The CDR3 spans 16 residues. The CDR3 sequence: CASSRPGQGETDTQYF. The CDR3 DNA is TGCGCCAGCAGCCGGCCGGGACAGGGGGAGACAGATACGCAGTATTTT.

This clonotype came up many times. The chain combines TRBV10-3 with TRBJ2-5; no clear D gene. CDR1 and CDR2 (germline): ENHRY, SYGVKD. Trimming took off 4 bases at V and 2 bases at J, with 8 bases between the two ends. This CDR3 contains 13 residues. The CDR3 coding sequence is TGTGCCATCAGTGTACAGTCGCAAGAGACCCAGTACTTC. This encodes CAISVQSQETQYF.

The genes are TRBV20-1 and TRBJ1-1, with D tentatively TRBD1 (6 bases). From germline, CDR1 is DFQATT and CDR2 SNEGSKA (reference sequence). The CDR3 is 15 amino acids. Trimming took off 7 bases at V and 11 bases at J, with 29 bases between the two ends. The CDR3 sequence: CSVSRGGRRGHGAFF. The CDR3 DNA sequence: TGCAGTGTGAGCAGAGGGGGACGACGTGGTCACGGGGCTTTCTTT.

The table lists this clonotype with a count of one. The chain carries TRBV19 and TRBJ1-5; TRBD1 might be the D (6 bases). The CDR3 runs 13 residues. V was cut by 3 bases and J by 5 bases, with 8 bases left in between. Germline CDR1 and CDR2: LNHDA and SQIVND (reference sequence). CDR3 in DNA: TGTGCCAGTAGTATGAGGGGGGATCAGCCCCAGCATTTT. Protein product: CASSMRGDQPQHF.

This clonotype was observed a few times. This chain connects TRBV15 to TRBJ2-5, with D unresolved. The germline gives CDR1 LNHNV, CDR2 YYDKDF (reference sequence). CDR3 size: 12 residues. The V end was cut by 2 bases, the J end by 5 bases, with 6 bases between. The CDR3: CATSRNGETQYF. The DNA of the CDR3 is TGTGCCACCAGCAGAAATGGGGAGACCCAGTACTTC.

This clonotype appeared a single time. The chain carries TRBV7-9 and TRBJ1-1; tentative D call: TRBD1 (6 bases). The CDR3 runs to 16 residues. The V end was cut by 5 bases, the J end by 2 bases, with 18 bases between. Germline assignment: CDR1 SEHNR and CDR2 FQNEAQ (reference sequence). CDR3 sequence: CASSPRSRTANTEAFF. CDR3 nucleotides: TGTGCCAGCAGCCCCCGGTCGAGGACAGCCAACACTGAAGCTTTCTTT.

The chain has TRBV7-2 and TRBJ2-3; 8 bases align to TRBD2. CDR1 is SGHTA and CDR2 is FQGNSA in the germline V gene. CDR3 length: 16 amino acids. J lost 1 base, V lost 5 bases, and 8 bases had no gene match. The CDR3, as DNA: TGTGCCAGCAGCGAGAACCTAGCGGGTCGCACAGATACGCAGTATTTT. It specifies CASSENLAGRTDTQYF. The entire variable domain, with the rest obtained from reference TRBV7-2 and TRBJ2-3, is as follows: GAGVSQSPSNKVTEKGKDVELRCDPISGHTALYWYRQSLGQGLEFLIYFQGNSAPDKSGLPSDRFSAERTGGSVSTLTIQRTQQEDSAVYLCASSENLAGRTDTQYFGPGTRLTVL.

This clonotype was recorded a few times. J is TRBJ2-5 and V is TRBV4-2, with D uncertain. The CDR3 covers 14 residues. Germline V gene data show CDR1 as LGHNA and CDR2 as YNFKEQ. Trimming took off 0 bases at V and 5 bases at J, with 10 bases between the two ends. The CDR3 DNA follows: TGTGCCAGCAGCCAAGATAGGGCCGGGGAGACCCAGTACTTC. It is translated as CASSQDRAGETQYF.

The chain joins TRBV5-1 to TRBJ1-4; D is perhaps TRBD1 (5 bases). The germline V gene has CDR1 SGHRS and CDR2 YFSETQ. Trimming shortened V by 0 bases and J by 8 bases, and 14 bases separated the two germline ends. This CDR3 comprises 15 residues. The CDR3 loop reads CASSLDGFREEKLFF. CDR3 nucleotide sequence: TGCGCCAGCAGCTTGGACGGGTTCAGGGAGGAAAAACTGTTTTTT.

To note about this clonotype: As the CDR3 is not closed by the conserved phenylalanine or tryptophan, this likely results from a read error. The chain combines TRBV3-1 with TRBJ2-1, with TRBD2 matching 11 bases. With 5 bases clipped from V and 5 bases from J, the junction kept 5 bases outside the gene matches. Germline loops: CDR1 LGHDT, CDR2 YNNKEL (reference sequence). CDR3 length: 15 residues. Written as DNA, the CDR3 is TGTGCCAGCAGCGAGGGACTAGCGGATGACAATGAGCAGTTCTTA. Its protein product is CASSEGLADDNEQFL.

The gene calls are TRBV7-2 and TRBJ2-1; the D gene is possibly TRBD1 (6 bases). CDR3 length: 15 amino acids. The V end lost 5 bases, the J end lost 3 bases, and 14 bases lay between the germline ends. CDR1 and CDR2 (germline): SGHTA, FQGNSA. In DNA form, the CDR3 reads TGTGCCAGCAGCCCACATACAGGGTTCTACAATGAGCAGTTCTTC. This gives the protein CASSPHTGFYNEQFF.

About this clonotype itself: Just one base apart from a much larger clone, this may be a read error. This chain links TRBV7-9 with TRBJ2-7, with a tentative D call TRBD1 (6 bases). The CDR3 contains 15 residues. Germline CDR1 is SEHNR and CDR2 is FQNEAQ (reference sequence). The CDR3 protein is CTSSLTADRSYEQYF. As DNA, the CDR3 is TGTACCAGCAGCTTAACAGCGGACAGAAGCTACGAGCAGTACTTC.

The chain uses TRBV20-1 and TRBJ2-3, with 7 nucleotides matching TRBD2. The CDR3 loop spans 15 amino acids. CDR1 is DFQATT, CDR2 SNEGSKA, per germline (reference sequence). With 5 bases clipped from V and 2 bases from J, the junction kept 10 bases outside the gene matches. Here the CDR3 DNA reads TGCAGTGCTGGGTCTAGCGGATTTACCACAGATACGCAGTATTTT. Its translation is CSAGSSGFTTDTQYF.

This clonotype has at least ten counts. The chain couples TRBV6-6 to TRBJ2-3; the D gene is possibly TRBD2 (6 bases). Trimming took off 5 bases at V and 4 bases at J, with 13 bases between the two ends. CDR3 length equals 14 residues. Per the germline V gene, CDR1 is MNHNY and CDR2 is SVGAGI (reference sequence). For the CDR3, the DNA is TGTGCCAGCAGTCCCCGGACGGGAGCAGATACGCAGTATTTT. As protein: CASSPRTGADTQYF.

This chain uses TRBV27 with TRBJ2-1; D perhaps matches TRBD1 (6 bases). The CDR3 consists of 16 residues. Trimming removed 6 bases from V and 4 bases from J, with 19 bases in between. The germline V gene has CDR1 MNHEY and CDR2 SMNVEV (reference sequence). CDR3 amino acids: CASRPQGRGSYNEQFF. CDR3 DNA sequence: TGTGCCAGCAGGCCACAGGGTAGAGGGAGTTACAATGAGCAGTTCTTC.

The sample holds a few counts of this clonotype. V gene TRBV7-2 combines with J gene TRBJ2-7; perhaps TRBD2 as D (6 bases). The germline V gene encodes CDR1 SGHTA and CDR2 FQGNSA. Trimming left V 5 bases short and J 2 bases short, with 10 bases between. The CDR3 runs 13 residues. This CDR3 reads CASSGRPPYEQYF. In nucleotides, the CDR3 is TGTGCCAGCAGCGGGAGGCCCCCCTACGAGCAGTACTTC.

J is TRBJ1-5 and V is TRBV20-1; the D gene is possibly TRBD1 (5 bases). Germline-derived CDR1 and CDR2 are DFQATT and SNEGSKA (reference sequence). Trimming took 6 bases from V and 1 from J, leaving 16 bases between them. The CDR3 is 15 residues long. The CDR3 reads CSALDPGPSNQPQHF. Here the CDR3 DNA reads TGCAGTGCCTTAGACCCAGGGCCAAGCAATCAGCCCCAGCATTTT.